Listed below are T cell receptor beta chains from one sample, sequenced in a study of T cell responses to AZD1222 COVID-19 vaccine. The method was immunoSEQ multiplex PCR; TCRdb's version includes in-frame clones alone and lacks a portion of them. Among approximately 150,000 clones, 86% were seen once, and the ten largest hold roughly 5.1%. Source: peripheral blood, taken 28 days after the second AZD1222 dose. Every receptor here comes from an adult who received the AZD1222 COVID-19 vaccine. Each CDR3 is given with its conserved first and last residue. A D gene is named only where the DNA matches it firmly. Some rows have no size entry. The others give once, few or many, or a class for an expanded clone.

>once|TRBV5-4|NA|TRBJ2-1
CASSVDSFNEQFF
TGTGCCAGCAGCGTTGACAGCTTCAATGAGCAGTTCTTC
>NA|TRBV6-6|NA|TRBJ2-7
CASTERVHEQYF
TGTGCCAGCACCGAGAGGGTCCACGAGCAGTACTTC
>NA|TRBV28|TRBD2|TRBJ2-1
CASNSGGLYNEQFF
TGTGCCAGTAATAGCGGGGGGCTTTACAATGAGCAGTTCTTC
>NA|TRBV2|TRBD1|TRBJ1-5
CASSVTGGDQPQHF
TGTGCCAGCAGTGTGACAGGGGGTGATCAGCCCCAGCATTTT
>once|TRBV21-1|NA|TRBJ2-1
CASSKWPREHEQFF
TGTGCCAGCAGCAAATGGCCGAGGGAACATGAGCAGTTCTTC
>NA|TRBV27|TRBD1|TRBJ2-7
CASSTDSGTVSYEQYF
TGTGCCAGCAGTACTGATTCCGGGACAGTATCCTACGAGCAGTACTTC
>NA|TRBV10-2|NA|TRBJ1-5
CASSESGGSNQPQHF
TGCGCCAGCAGTGAGTCAGGGGGTAGCAATCAGCCCCAGCATTTT
>NA|TRBV16|NA|TRBJ2-7
CASSQSGAEQYF
TGTGCCAGCAGCCAATCAGGGGCCGAGCAGTACTTC
>NA|TRBV6-6|NA|TRBJ2-7
CASSFSVTYEQYF
TGTGCCAGCAGTTTCAGTGTGACCTACGAGCAGTACTTC
>NA|TRBV6-5|NA|TRBJ1-3
CASSPGFSGNTIYF
TGTGCCAGCAGTCCAGGATTCTCTGGAAACACCATATATTTT
>NA|TRBV3-1/TRBV3-2|NA|TRBJ2-5
CASSPPTWETQYF
TGTGCCAGCAGCCCCCCTACTTGGGAGACCCAGTACTTC
>NA|TRBV5-8|NA|TRBJ2-7
CASRDGSYEQYF
TGTGCCAGCCGGGACGGATCCTACGAGCAGTACTTC
>NA|TRBV18|NA|TRBJ1-3
CASSPLEISGNTIYF
TGTGCCAGCTCACCACTGGAAATCTCTGGAAACACCATATATTTT
>NA|TRBV18|TRBD2|TRBJ2-7
CASSEAGSPYEQYF
TGTGCCAGCTCAGAAGCGGGGAGCCCCTACGAGCAGTACTTC
>NA|TRBV28|TRBD2|TRBJ2-5
CASSLRRTSGGEETQYF
TGTGCCAGCAGTTTAAGGCGGACTAGCGGGGGGGAAGAGACCCAGTACTTC
>NA|TRBV18|NA|TRBJ1-1
CASSPGENTEAFF
TGTGCCAGCTCACCTGGGGAGAACACTGAAGCTTTCTTT
>NA|TRBV28|NA|TRBJ2-3
CASSPFGRSTDTQYF
TGTGCCAGCAGCCCCTTCGGCAGGAGCACAGATACGCAGTATTTT
>NA|TRBV6-5|NA|TRBJ1-4
CASRDGGPSNEKLFF
TGTGCCAGCAGGGATGGGGGGCCATCTAATGAAAAACTGTTTTTT
>NA|TRBV5-6|NA|TRBJ2-3
CASSLTDGWISTDTQYF
TGTGCCAGCAGCTTGACCGACGGATGGATAAGCACAGATACGCAGTATTTT
>NA|TRBV28|NA|TRBJ1-3
CASSSNPGRGELGNTIYF
TGTGCCAGCAGTTCCAACCCCGGGAGGGGGGAGCTTGGAAACACCATATATTTT
>NA|TRBV12-2|NA|TRBJ1-3
CASRPWRGGNTIYF
TGTGCAAGTCGCCCATGGAGGGGTGGAAACACCATATATTTT
>NA|TRBV28|NA|TRBJ2-3
CASSFLGQGRTDTQYF
TGTGCCAGCAGTTTCCTCGGGCAGGGTCGGACAGATACGCAGTATTTT
>few|TRBV7-9|NA|TRBJ2-7
CASSRTGTSYEQYF
TGTGCCAGCAGCCGGACGGGCACGTCCTACGAGCAGTACTTC
>NA|TRBV7-2|TRBD2|TRBJ2-5
CASSSLAGVETQYF
TGTGCCAGCAGCTCCTTAGCGGGGGTAGAGACCCAGTACTTC
>NA|TRBV24-1|NA|TRBJ2-3
CATSPGGGHTDTQYF
TGTGCCACCAGCCCCGGCGGGGGACACACAGATACGCAGTATTTT
>NA|TRBV19|NA|TRBJ2-1
CASSLSNYNEQFF
TGTGCCAGTAGTCTATCTAACTACAATGAGCAGTTCTTC
>NA|TRBV7-9|NA|TRBJ2-3
CASSSPTRADTQYF
TGTGCCAGCAGCTCGCCGACCAGGGCAGATACGCAGTATTTT
>NA|TRBV7-6|TRBD1|TRBJ1-1
CASSLGFEGGQGRSEAFF
TGTGCCAGCAGCTTAGGCTTCGAAGGTGGACAGGGAAGGTCTGAAGCTTTCTTT
>NA|TRBV11-2|NA|TRBJ1-2
CASSLDTGNYGYTF
TGTGCCAGCAGCTTAGATACAGGGAACTATGGCTACACCTTC
>NA|TRBV18|TRBD1|TRBJ1-2
CASSPGQIYYGYTF
TGTGCCAGCTCACCGGGACAGATATACTATGGCTACACCTTC